The T cell receptor (beta chain) under discussion was sequenced for a study of human T cells and chemical hapten exposure. Overall study context: The sensitizing agent was 2% DPC, placed on about 2 cm by about 2 cm of upper inner arm skin.

CDR1 and CDR2 from the germline V gene are SGHTA and FQGNSA. Trimming took 5 bases from V and 1 from J, leaving 13 bases between them. The CDR3 has 15 amino acids. A single record per CDR3 protein comes from TCRdb applying MiXCR to the RACE reads. Altogether some 83,000 distinct CDR3 sequences are present, around a tenth being singletons, with the ten largest covering roughly 4%. As for time point: patch test 1, 2 weeks after DPC sensitization. Sample treatment: therapeutic diphenylcyclopropenone sensitization with weekly scalp DPC. The sequence derives from a woman between 45 and 60 years old with alopecia areata. Some clones in this sample may be carry-over from other donors' samples. The gene calls are TRBV7-2 and TRBJ2-3; tentatively, D is TRBD2 (5 bases). Sequencing used whole blood, obtained in connection with sensitization to the hapten diphenylcyclopropenone (DPC). DNA of the CDR3: TGTGCCAGCAGCCTGGGAGCCTTCCGCACAGATACGCAGTATTTT. Protein product: CASSLGAFRTDTQYF. Full variable domain (rest looked up from reference TRBV7-2 and TRBJ2-3): GAGVSQSPSNKVTEKGKDVELRCDPISGHTALYWYRQSLGQGLEFLIYFQGNSAPDKSGLPSDRFSAERTGGSVSTLTIQRTQQEDSAVYLCASSLGAFRTDTQYFGPGTRLTVL.